A selection of T cell receptor beta chains follows, all from one sample in a study of blood T cell repertoires in COVID-19. Sequencing was performed with immunoSEQ multiplex PCR; in TCRdb, only in-frame clones are kept and a portion is missing. Of around 150,000 clones detected, more than 75% appear once; the ten largest clones hold roughly 1%. The sequencing sample was made of peripheral blood. The receptors stem from a man between 40 and 49 years old with acute or convalescent COVID-19. Both conserved end residues are part of each CDR3. A D gene is named only where the DNA matches it firmly. Clone sizes are given selectively: once, few, many, or a class where the clone is expanded.

-	-	TRBJ2-5	TRBV7-2	CASSLGGARETQYF	TGTGCCAGCAGCTTGGGGGGGGCAAGGGAGACCCAGTACTTC
-	-	TRBJ2-1	TRBV5-1	CASSLGEPGGYNEQFF	TGCGCCAGCAGCTTGGGCGAACCCGGGGGATACAATGAGCAGTTCTTC
-	-	TRBJ2-2	TRBV9	CASSRLTADGELFF	TGTGCCAGCAGCCGTCTAACGGCGGACGGGGAGCTGTTTTTT
-	-	TRBJ2-5	TRBV7-9	CASSLQWETQYF	TGTGCCAGCAGCTTACAGTGGGAGACCCAGTACTTC
few	-	TRBJ1-2	TRBV7-9	CASSHTGFYGYTF	TGTGCCAGCAGCCATACAGGCTTCTATGGCTACACCTTC
once	-	TRBJ2-3	TRBV9	CASSVGTSLDTQYF	TGTGCCAGCAGCGTGGGGACTTCTCTAGATACGCAGTATTTT
-	-	TRBJ1-3	TRBV7-2	CASSPEMEAGNTIYF	TGTGCCAGCAGCCCCGAAATGGAGGCTGGAAACACCATATATTTT
-	TRBD1	TRBJ1-2	TRBV7-3	CASSPTGDYGYTF	TGTGCCAGCAGCCCTACAGGGGACTATGGCTACACCTTC
-	TRBD2	TRBJ2-3	TRBV2	CTSYSGTKRGGPDTQYF	TGTACCAGCTATTCTGGGACAAAGCGGGGGGGCCCAGATACGCAGTATTTT
few	-	TRBJ1-1	TRBV3-1/TRBV3-2	CASSPMANTEAFF	TGTGCCAGCAGCCCGATGGCGAACACTGAAGCTTTCTTT
-	-	TRBJ2-1	TRBV12-2	CASRPGTGKEEQFF	TGTGCAAGTCGCCCCGGGACAGGGAAAGAGGAGCAGTTCTTC
-	TRBD1	TRBJ1-1	TRBV6-5	CASSRGGFTEAFF	TGTGCCAGCAGTCGAGGGGGCTTTACTGAAGCTTTCTTT
-	-	TRBJ1-2	TRBV19	CASSRSRAGIVSNYGYTF	TGTGCCAGTAGTAGGTCTCGGGCAGGGATAGTATCTAACTATGGCTACACCTTC
-	TRBD2	TRBJ2-1	TRBV4-3	CASSQGASGAPRYNEQFF	TGCGCCAGCAGCCAAGGTGCTAGCGGGGCACCGAGGTACAATGAGCAGTTCTTC
-	TRBD1	TRBJ1-5	TRBV6-6	CASLGQANQPQHF	TGTGCCAGCTTGGGACAGGCTAATCAGCCCCAGCATTTT
-	-	TRBJ2-1	TRBV7-2	CASSLTQAYNEQFF	TGTGCCAGCAGCTTAACACAGGCCTACAATGAGCAGTTCTTC
once	-	TRBJ1-2	TRBV4-2	CASSQERTGVGYGYTF	TGTGCCAGCAGCCAAGAACGAACGGGGGTAGGCTATGGCTACACCTTC
-	TRBD1	TRBJ1-5	TRBV27	CASSPGTGGNQPQHF	TGTGCCAGCAGCCCAGGGACAGGGGGCAATCAGCCCCAGCATTTT
-	TRBD2	TRBJ2-7	TRBV5-8	CASSFGGGRYEQYF	TGTGCCAGCAGCTTCGGCGGGGGACGGTACGAGCAGTACTTC
once	TRBD1	TRBJ1-2	TRBV7-2	CASSLDYRGIGGYTF	TGTGCCAGCAGCTTAGACTACAGGGGGATTGGGGGCTACACCTTC
-	-	TRBJ2-5	TRBV7-2	CASSLGGGPSQTQYF	TGTGCCAGCAGCTTAGGCGGGGGCCCTTCTCAGACCCAGTACTTC
-	-	TRBJ2-1	TRBV14	CASSRWRFYLNNEQFF	TGTGCCAGCAGCCGCTGGAGGTTCTATCTTAACAATGAGCAGTTCTTC
once	-	TRBJ1-1	TRBV10-3	CAITSNRVNTEAFF	TGTGCCATCACCAGCAACAGGGTGAACACTGAAGCTTTCTTT
-	-	TRBJ2-7	TRBV11-2	CASSSPRSYEQYF	TGTGCCAGCAGCTCTCCCCGCAGCTACGAGCAGTACTTC
-	-	TRBJ1-2	TRBV2	CASSELLRGEGYTF	TGTGCCAGCAGTGAATTGCTCAGGGGAGAGGGCTACACCTTC
-	-	TRBJ2-1	TRBV7-8	CASSLANEQFF	TGTGCCAGCAGCTTGGCCAATGAGCAGTTCTTC
-	-	TRBJ2-1	TRBV20-1	CSAGTNEQFF	TGCAGTGCTGGGACAAATGAGCAGTTCTTC
-	-	TRBJ1-2	TRBV18	CASSPLRGESYTF	TGTGCCAGCTCACCTCTCAGGGGTGAGAGCTACACCTTC
-	-	TRBJ1-5	TRBV28	CASSNVEVNQPQHF	TGTGCCAGCAGTAATGTGGAGGTGAATCAGCCCCAGCATTTT
few	-	TRBJ1-1	TRBV28	CASSSRDTEAFF	TGTGCCAGCAGTTCCAGGGACACTGAAGCTTTCTTT
-	-	TRBJ1-1	TRBV19	CASRQQGDTEAFF	TGTGCCAGTAGGCAACAGGGTGACACTGAAGCTTTCTTT
-	TRBD2	TRBJ2-3	TRBV18	CASSAAGGQFTQYF	TGTGCCAGCTCAGCAGCGGGGGGGCAATTTACGCAGTATTTT
-	TRBD1	TRBJ1-1	TRBV7-2	CASSLDRGGEAFF	TGTGCCAGCAGCTTAGACAGGGGCGGTGAAGCTTTCTTT
-	-	TRBJ1-5	TRBV20-1	CSASSRRNQPQHF	TGCAGTGCTAGTTCCAGGCGCAATCAGCCCCAGCATTTT
-	TRBD1	TRBJ1-5	TRBV7-2	CASSLSQGRQHF	TGTGCCAGCAGCTTATCACAGGGGCGCCAGCATTTT
once	TRBD1	TRBJ1-5	TRBV19	CASSDRANQPQHF	TGTGCCAGTTCTGACAGGGCCAATCAGCCCCAGCATTTT
few	-	TRBJ2-3	TRBV6-5	CASSRGSTDTQYF	TGTGCCAGCAGTCGGGGGTCCACAGATACGCAGTATTTT
-	TRBD2	TRBJ2-3	TRBV6-2/TRBV6-3	CASSYLEAGGTDTQYF	TGTGCCAGCAGTTACTTGGAAGCGGGGGGCACAGATACGCAGTATTTT
-	TRBD1	TRBJ2-7	TRBV3-1/TRBV3-2	CASSHRQGTSYEQYF	TGTGCCAGCAGCCACAGACAGGGCACCTCCTACGAGCAGTACTTC
-	TRBD1	TRBJ1-1	TRBV19	CASSIVGQGNTEAFF	TGTGCCAGTAGTATAGTCGGACAGGGGAACACTGAAGCTTTCTTT
-	-	TRBJ1-5	TRBV21-1	CASSALQYQPQHF	TGTGCCAGCAGCGCACTTCAATATCAGCCCCAGCATTTT
-	TRBD1	TRBJ2-2	TRBV30	CAWLRGQGNTGELFF	TGTGCCTGGCTGAGGGGACAGGGGAACACCGGGGAGCTGTTTTTT
-	-	TRBJ1-1	TRBV21-1	CASNSGGGAAFF	TGTGCCAGCAACAGTGGCGGAGGGGCAGCTTTCTTT
-	TRBD2	TRBJ2-2	TRBV4-2	CASSQDRGGPVNTGELFF	TGTGCCAGCAGCCAAGATCGGGGGGGTCCAGTGAACACCGGGGAGCTGTTTTTT
-	TRBD1	TRBJ1-4	TRBV3-1/TRBV3-2	CASSRNTGDEKLFF	TGTGCCAGCAGCCGGAATACAGGGGATGAAAAACTGTTTTTT
once	-	TRBJ2-1	TRBV4-1	CASSQELNEYNEQFF	TGCGCCAGCAGCCAAGAACTAAACGAATACAATGAGCAGTTCTTC
-	-	TRBJ2-7	TRBV30	CASTGSKPYEQYF	TGTGCCTCCACTGGGAGCAAACCCTACGAGCAGTACTTC
-	-	TRBJ2-7	TRBV7-2	CASSRTSGPYEQYF	TGTGCCAGCAGTCGGACAAGTGGGCCCTACGAGCAGTACTTC
-	-	TRBJ1-1	TRBV12-3/TRBV12-4	CASTHTGYTEAFF	TGTGCCAGCACACATACGGGGTATACTGAAGCTTTCTTT
few	-	TRBJ1-1	TRBV7-8	CASSLVRGDWNTEAFF	TGTGCCAGCAGCTTAGTAAGGGGTGATTGGAACACTGAAGCTTTCTTT
-	-	TRBJ2-7	TRBV3-1/TRBV3-2	CASSHSTGKSYEQYF	TGTGCCAGCAGCCACTCAACGGGGAAAAGCTACGAGCAGTACTTC
-	-	TRBJ2-5	TRBV6-2/TRBV6-3	CASSYSTRGGTQYF	TGTGCCAGCAGTTACTCGACGCGGGGCGGGACCCAGTACTTC
once	TRBD2	TRBJ2-5	TRBV28	CASSLGSGGPETQYF	TGTGCCAGCAGTTTAGGCAGCGGGGGGCCGGAGACCCAGTACTTC
once	-	TRBJ2-5	TRBV7-9	CASSPPGETQYF	TGTGCCAGCAGCCCCCCGGGAGAGACCCAGTACTTC
-	TRBD1	TRBJ1-1	TRBV27	CASRDRVNTEAFF	TGTGCCAGCAGAGACAGGGTTAACACTGAAGCTTTCTTT